Following are 20 T cell receptor beta chains from one sample sequenced in a study of immune characterization of retroperitoneal liposarcoma. A single record per CDR3 protein comes from TCRdb applying MiXCR to the PCR reads. The table shows 8,200 or so distinct CDR3 sequences, with under 50% occurring only once. The material sequenced was tumor tissue. The origin of the receptors is a male donor with retroperitoneal liposarcoma.

The chain uses TRBV6-1 and TRBJ2-1, with 9 positions matching TRBD1. The assigned J gene may be wrong: the sequence end matches TRBJ2-7 better. The CDR3 totals 16 residues. Per germline, CDR1 MNHNS and CDR2 SASEGT. The CDR3 DNA follows: TGTGCCAGCAGTGAAGATGAAGGACAGGGGTCCTACGAGCAGTACTTC. Translating it yields CASSEDEGQGSYEQYF.

The genes are TRBV12-3 or TRBV12-4 and TRBJ2-5; D might be TRBD1 (6 bases). The CDR3 has 16 amino acids. The germline V and J ends were trimmed by 4 bases and 11 bases, with 26 bases remaining between them. The CDR3 region has the DNA TGTGCCAGCAGTTCCCAGGGGTCTTTAGGGTACAATGAGCAGTACTTC. As protein: CASSSQGSLGYNEQYF.

The chain combines TRBV12-3 or TRBV12-4 with TRBJ1-3; D gene uncertain. V lost 5 bases and J 6 bases, leaving 20 bases between the germline ends. CDR3 length: 16 amino acids. Here the CDR3 reads CASSLLALAVLNTIYF. Here the CDR3 DNA reads TGTGCCAGCAGTCTACTTGCGTTGGCTGTCTTAAACACCATATATTTT.

Within the sample, this clonotype is medium-sized. The chain links TRBV7-2 to TRBJ2-1; perhaps TRBD2 as D (7 bases). V dropped 5 bases and J dropped 4 bases, with 21 bases sitting between them. Germline loops: CDR1 SGHTA, CDR2 FQGNSA. The CDR3 extends over 17 amino acids. The CDR3 here is CASSPAPQGRGYNEQFF. The CDR3 region has the DNA TGTGCCAGCAGCCCAGCCCCCCAGGGGAGGGGATACAATGAGCAGTTCTTC.

The V and J genes are TRBV11-1 and TRBJ2-2; D is ambiguous. Germline assignment: CDR1 SGHAT and CDR2 FQDESV (reference sequence). The V gene lost 6 bases and the J gene lost 2 bases, with 4 bases spanning the gap. This CDR3 region has 12 residues. The CDR3 DNA sequence: TGTGCCAGCAGTTATAACACCGGGGAGCTGTTTTTT. This codes for CASSYNTGELFF.

The chain couples TRBV6-6 to TRBJ2-1, with 8 bases identical to TRBD1. J lost 9 bases, V lost 5 bases, and 15 bases had no gene match. Germline values: CDR1 MNHNY, CDR2 SVGAGI (reference sequence). This CDR3 comprises 16 residues. The CDR3: CASSTPPDRGRGEQFF. CDR3 DNA: TGTGCCAGCAGTACCCCTCCTGACAGGGGAAGGGGTGAGCAGTTCTTC.

The V and J genes are TRBV27 and TRBJ2-3; D remains unclear. This CDR3 region has 14 residues. CDR1 MNHEY and CDR2 SMNVEV come from the germline V gene (reference sequence). The V end lost 0 bases, the J end lost 4 bases, and 8 bases lay between the germline ends. CDR3 nucleotides: TGTGCCAGCAGTTTATCTCCAAATCCAGATACGCAGTATTTT. It codes for CASSLSPNPDTQYF.

V usage is TRBV10-3 and J usage is TRBJ2-1, with 9 bases fitting TRBD2. Matching the DNA end better, TRBJ2-7 makes the J call doubtful. The CDR3 has 16 residues. The germline CDR1 and CDR2 sequences are ENHRY and SYGVKD. Here the CDR3 DNA reads TGTGCCATCAGAGTAGCGGGAGAGGCCCAGCGCCACGAGCAGTACTTC. This codes for CAIRVAGEAQRHEQYF.

J is TRBJ2-1 and V is TRBV12-3 or TRBV12-4; D is undetermined. The CDR3 has 13 amino acids. Trimming took off 7 bases at V and 13 bases at J, with 20 bases between the two ends. CDR3 residues: CASTSSSQETQFF. Here the CDR3 DNA reads TGTGCCAGCACCTCCTCCTCTCAAGAGACCCAGTTCTTC.

There are a few counts of this clonotype. V and J are TRBV12-3 or TRBV12-4 and TRBJ1-1; D ambiguous. V was trimmed by 4 bases and J by 2 bases, leaving 11 bases between them. The CDR3 is made up of 14 amino acids. As DNA, the CDR3 is TGTGCCAGCAGTTCTACAACAGTTAACACTGAAGCTTTCTTT. This translates into CASSSTTVNTEAFF.

The chain joins TRBV10-1 to TRBJ2-3; D could derive from TRBD1 or TRBD2 (5 bases each). Per germline, CDR1 WNHNN and CDR2 SYGVQD (reference sequence). This CDR3 is 14 amino acids long. Trimming took 0 bases from V and 5 from J, leaving 9 bases between them. In DNA, the CDR3 is TGCGCCAGCAGTGAGTCGTTTGGGGGAGATACGCAGTATTTT. It yields the protein CASSESFGGDTQYF.

This clonotype occurred a few times. The V call is TRBV10-1, the J call TRBJ2-1; unclear D gene. Trimming removed 5 bases from V and 5 bases from J, with 10 bases in between. Germline values: CDR1 WNHNN, CDR2 SYGVQD (reference sequence). The CDR3 contains 13 residues. The CDR3 is CASSLGLNNEQFF. CDR3 sequence (DNA): TGCGCCAGCAGTTTAGGGCTCAACAATGAGCAGTTCTTC.

This clonotype was counted between two and nine times. The CDR3 DNA reads as TGTGCCAGCAGTTTCGAGAGCTCCTACAATGAGCAGTTCTTC. This encodes CASSFESSYNEQFF. The chain is built from TRBV27 and TRBJ2-1; D unresolved. The V and J ends lost 3 bases and 0 bases respectively, with 6 bases between them. Germline values: CDR1 MNHEY, CDR2 SMNVEV (reference sequence). The CDR3 spans 14 residues.

V is TRBV6-1 and J is TRBJ2-2, with TRBD1 matching 12 bases. The CDR3 runs 19 residues. CDR1 and CDR2 (germline): MNHNS, SASEGT. The V and J ends lost 6 bases and 3 bases, in that order; junction bases with no gene match: 14. For the CDR3, the DNA is TGTGCCAGCAGCCCTCCGGGACAGGGGGCGCTTATGGACACCGGGGAGCTGTTTTTT. Translating gives CASSPPGQGALMDTGELFF.

This clonotype is judged medium-sized. The rearrangement uses TRBV7-2 and TRBJ2-5; D perhaps matches TRBD2 (6 bases). Germline V gene data show CDR1 as SGHTA and CDR2 as FQGNSA. V was pared by 0 bases and J by 1 base, with 15 bases between. This CDR3 contains 17 residues. CDR3 DNA sequence: TGTGCCAGCAGCTTAGCGAGACTAGTTAGGGCCCAAGAGACCCAGTACTTC. It encodes CASSLARLVRAQETQYF.

The V and J genes are TRBV7-8 and TRBJ2-1; TRBD2 matches at 10 bases. The V gene end was trimmed by 5 bases and the J gene end by 4 bases; junction bases not matched to a gene: 5. CDR1 and CDR2 (germline): SGHVS, FQNEAQ. The CDR3 runs to 15 residues. The CDR3 nucleotides read TGTGCCAGCAGCCTTAGCGGGAGGATATACAATGAGCAGTTCTTC. This gives the protein CASSLSGRIYNEQFF.

The chain employs TRBV7-6 and TRBJ2-1; the D gene is possibly TRBD2 (5 bases). The J call may not be correct, given that the DNA end is closer to TRBJ2-7. The CDR3 loop spans 14 amino acids. Per germline, CDR1 SGHVS and CDR2 FNYEAQ. The CDR3 spells CASSPRTGNYEQYF. The CDR3 DNA sequence: TGTGCCAGCAGCCCGCGCACGGGGAACTACGAGCAGTACTTC.

The rearrangement links TRBV27 to TRBJ2-1; TRBD2 might be the D (7 bases). The last part of the DNA fits TRBJ2-7 better; the J call may be wrong. This CDR3 has 16 residues. Per the germline V gene, CDR1 is MNHEY and CDR2 is SMNVEV (reference sequence). The CDR3 protein is CASSNLGRGATYEQYF. CDR3 nucleotide sequence: TGTGCCAGCAGTAACTTAGGTCGGGGGGCAACCTACGAGCAGTACTTC.

In regard to this clonotype: An end of the junction differs from the germline gene, which may be a read error. This chain joins TRBV12-3 or TRBV12-4 and TRBJ2-5, with D unclear. The tail of the sequence fits TRBJ2-1 better, so the J call may be wrong. This CDR3 spans 12 amino acids. CDR3: CTSSLYSGKQFF. In DNA, the CDR3 is TGTACCAGCAGTTTGTACTCCGGCAAGCAGTTCTTC.

The chain uses TRBV6-2 or TRBV6-3 and TRBJ2-3, with 16 bases lining up with TRBD2. V gave up 7 bases and J gave up 1 base; unmatched junction bases: 8. The CDR3 has 18 residues. Germline lookup yields CDR1 MNHEY and CDR2 SVGEGT. The CDR3 region has the DNA TGTGCCAGCACCGACAGGGGACTAGCGGGGGGGGGCACAGATACGCAGTATTTT. It translates to CASTDRGLAGGGTDTQYF.